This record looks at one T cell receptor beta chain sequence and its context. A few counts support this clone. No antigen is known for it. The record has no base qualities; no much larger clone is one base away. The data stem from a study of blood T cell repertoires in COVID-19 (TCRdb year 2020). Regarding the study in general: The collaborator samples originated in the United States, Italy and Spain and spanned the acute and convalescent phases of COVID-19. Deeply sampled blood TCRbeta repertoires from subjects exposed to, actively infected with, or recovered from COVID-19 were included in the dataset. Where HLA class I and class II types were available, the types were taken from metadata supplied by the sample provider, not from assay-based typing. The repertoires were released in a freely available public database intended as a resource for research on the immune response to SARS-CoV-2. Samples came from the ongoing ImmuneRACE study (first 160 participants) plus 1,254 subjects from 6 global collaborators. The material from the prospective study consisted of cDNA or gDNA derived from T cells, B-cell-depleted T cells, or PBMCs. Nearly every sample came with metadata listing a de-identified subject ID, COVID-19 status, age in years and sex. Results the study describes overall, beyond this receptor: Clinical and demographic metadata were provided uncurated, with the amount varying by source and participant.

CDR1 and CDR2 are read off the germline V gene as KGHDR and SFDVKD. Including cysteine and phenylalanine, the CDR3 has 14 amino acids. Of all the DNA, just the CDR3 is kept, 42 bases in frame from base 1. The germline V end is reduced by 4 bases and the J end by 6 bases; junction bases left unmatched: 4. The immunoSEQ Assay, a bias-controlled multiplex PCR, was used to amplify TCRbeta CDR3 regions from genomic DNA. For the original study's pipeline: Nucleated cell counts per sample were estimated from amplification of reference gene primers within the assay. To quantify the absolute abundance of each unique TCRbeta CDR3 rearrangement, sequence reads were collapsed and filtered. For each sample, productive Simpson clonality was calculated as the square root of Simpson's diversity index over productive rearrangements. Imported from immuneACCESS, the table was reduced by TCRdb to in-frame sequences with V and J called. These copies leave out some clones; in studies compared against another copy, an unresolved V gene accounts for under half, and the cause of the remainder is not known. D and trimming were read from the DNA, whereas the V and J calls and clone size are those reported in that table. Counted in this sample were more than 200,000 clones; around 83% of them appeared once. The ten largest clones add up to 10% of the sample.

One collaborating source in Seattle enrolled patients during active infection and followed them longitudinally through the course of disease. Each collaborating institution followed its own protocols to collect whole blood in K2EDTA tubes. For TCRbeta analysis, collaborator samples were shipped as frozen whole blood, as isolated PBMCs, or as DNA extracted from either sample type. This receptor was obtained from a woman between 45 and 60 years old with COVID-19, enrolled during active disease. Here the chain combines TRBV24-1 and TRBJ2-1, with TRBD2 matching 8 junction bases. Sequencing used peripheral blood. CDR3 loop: CATSDSGLGNEQFF. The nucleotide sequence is TGTGCCACCAGTGACTCGGGACTAGGCAATGAGCAGTTCTTC.